This T cell receptor beta chain is from a study of blood T cell repertoires in COVID-19. The overall study: Acute-phase and convalescent COVID-19 samples originated in the United States, Italy and Spain. Sample material is recorded as cDNA or gDNA derived from T cells, B-cell-depleted T cells, or PBMCs.

Methods used by the authors: Amplification with reference gene primers provided the estimates of nucleated cell counts. Libraries were prepared by immunoSEQ multiplex PCR; TCRdb keeps only in-frame clonotypes and omits some of them. Clonal size and the V and J genes are those of that table, whereas D and trimming came from the DNA. This table holds 300,000 or so clones, around 87% found once. CDR3 length: 15 residues. Germline CDR1 and CDR2: SEHNR and FQNEAQ (reference sequence). J was trimmed by 8 bases and V by 7 bases; bases with no gene match: 10. The origin of this receptor is a woman aged 50 to 65 who had recovered from COVID-19. The material sequenced was peripheral blood. The rearrangement uses TRBV7-9 and TRBJ1-5; TRBD1 matches 11 bases. The CDR3 sequence: CASTRTGGIREPQHF. DNA of the CDR3: TGTGCCAGCACCAGGACAGGGGGCATTCGGGAGCCCCAGCATTTT.